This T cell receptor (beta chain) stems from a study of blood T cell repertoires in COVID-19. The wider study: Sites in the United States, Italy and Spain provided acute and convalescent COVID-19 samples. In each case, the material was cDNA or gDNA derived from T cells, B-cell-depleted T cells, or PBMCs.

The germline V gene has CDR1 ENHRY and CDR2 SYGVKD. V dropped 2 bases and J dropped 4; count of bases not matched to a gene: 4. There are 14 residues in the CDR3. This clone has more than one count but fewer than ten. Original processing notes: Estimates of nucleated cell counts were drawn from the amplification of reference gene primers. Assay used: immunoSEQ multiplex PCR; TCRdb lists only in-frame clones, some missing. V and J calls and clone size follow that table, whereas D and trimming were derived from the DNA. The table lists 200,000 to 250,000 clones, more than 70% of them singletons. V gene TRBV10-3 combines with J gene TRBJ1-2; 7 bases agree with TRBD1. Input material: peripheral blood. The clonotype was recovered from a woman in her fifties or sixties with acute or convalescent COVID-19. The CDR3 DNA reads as TGTGCCATCAGTGAGCGAGGGGACAGCTATGGCTACACCTTC. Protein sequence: CAISERGDSYGYTF.